The 21 T cell receptor beta chains presented below share a single source sample, sequenced in a study of blood T cell repertoires in COVID-19. Clones were sequenced by immunoSEQ multiplex PCR, and TCRdb holds only the in-frame ones, with some missing. The sample yields 300,000 to 400,000 clones, 85% seen once. The sample comprised PBMCs or T cells enriched from blood (not recorded which). All receptors derive from a woman between 25 and 40 years old who had been exposed to COVID-19.

The V call is TRBV30, the J call TRBJ1-5, with TRBD1 as a possible D gene (6 bases). CDR3 size: 13 residues. The germline gives CDR1 GTSNPN, CDR2 SVGIG (reference sequence). The V end lost 2 bases, the J end lost 5 bases, and 10 bases lay between the germline ends. The CDR3 spells CAWSSAGDQPQHF. CDR3 coding DNA: TGTGCCTGGAGTTCGGCAGGGGATCAGCCCCAGCATTTT.

V is TRBV5-4 and J is TRBJ1-6; D might be TRBD1 (5 bases). CDR3 length: 14 residues. Between the trimmed V and J ends, which lost 1 base and 10 bases, there was a span of 12 bases. Germline CDR1 and CDR2: SGHNT and YYREEE (reference sequence). In DNA, the CDR3 is TGTGCCAGCAGCTTGCGGCAGGGAAACTCACCCCTCCACTTT. Protein sequence: CASSLRQGNSPLHF.

J is TRBJ1-1 and V is TRBV7-9; no firm D call. Trimming took 0 bases from V and 3 from J, leaving 17 bases between them. Germline-derived CDR1 and CDR2 are SEHNR and FQNEAQ (reference sequence). The CDR3 length is 17 residues. CDR3 protein: CASSLATVGEGDTEAFF. The CDR3 bases are TGTGCCAGCAGCTTAGCGACGGTAGGCGAGGGAGACACTGAAGCTTTCTTT.

This clone has only a few counts. The CDR3 loop is CASSSGTGGKPQHF. For the CDR3, the DNA is TGTGCCAGCAGTTCCGGGACAGGGGGTAAGCCCCAGCATTTT. The J gene is TRBJ1-5, the V gene TRBV28; TRBD1 matches 11 bases. The CDR3 contains 14 residues. Germline CDR1 MDHEN, CDR2 SYDVKM. V trimming: 4 bases; J trimming: 8 bases; junction bases outside the gene matches: 4.

The V gene is TRBV28, the J gene TRBJ2-1; 7 positions agree with TRBD2. J was trimmed by 4 bases and V by 4 bases; bases with no gene match: 7. Germline V gene data show CDR1 as MDHEN and CDR2 as SYDVKM. The CDR3 sequence is 15 residues long. CDR3 sequence (DNA): TGTGCCAGCAGTTCCCCACCTAGCGGATACAATGAGCAGTTCTTC. Translating it yields CASSSPPSGYNEQFF.

The J gene is TRBJ2-5, the V gene TRBV5-5; D perhaps matches TRBD1 (5 bases). Trimming stripped 2 bases from V and 5 bases from J, with 13 bases between. From germline, CDR1 is SGHKS and CDR2 YYEKEE (reference sequence). The CDR3 has 14 amino acids. The CDR3 nucleotides are TGTGCCAGCAGCTTCATAGGGGATGTGGAGACCCAGTACTTC. Translation gives CASSFIGDVETQYF.

This clone was detected only a few times. The chain carries TRBV6-5 and TRBJ1-1, with D possibly being TRBD1 (6 bases). The length of the CDR3 is 13 residues. Trimming pared 2 bases from V and 3 bases from J, leaving 7 bases between. CDR1 is MNHEY, CDR2 SVGAGI, per germline. The DNA for the CDR3 is TGTGCCAGCAGTTACGGACAGTACACTGAAGCTTTCTTT. This codes for CASSYGQYTEAFF.

The chain carries TRBV28 and TRBJ1-2, with D hard to call. Germline V CDR1 and CDR2: MDHEN, SYDVKM. The length of the CDR3 is 11 residues. The V gene lost 7 bases and the J gene lost 7 bases, with 10 bases spanning the gap. DNA for the CDR3: TGTGCCAGCAACTCTGCGGTTGGCTACACCTTC. Protein: CASNSAVGYTF.

This clone was recorded only once. This chain uses TRBV29-1 with TRBJ2-1; D not certain. V lost 0 bases to trimming and J lost 9 bases, with 18 bases between them. This CDR3 region has 15 residues. Germline values: CDR1 SQVTM, CDR2 ANQGSEA. As DNA, the CDR3 is TGCAGCGTTGAAGATGGCCAGAGGATTGCAGCTGAGCAGTTCTTC. Translated: CSVEDGQRIAAEQFF.

The chain carries TRBV18 and TRBJ2-5; a weak D match, TRBD2 (5 bases). Germline CDR1 and CDR2: KGHSH and LQKENI. Deletions cut 3 bases from V and 9 bases from J, with 14 bases between. This CDR3 contains 13 residues. The CDR3 DNA reads as TGTGCCAGCTCACCTACTAGGGATGAGGCCCAGTACTTC. Its translation: CASSPTRDEAQYF. Full variable domain (remainder filled in from reference TRBV18 and TRBJ2-5): NAGVMQNPRHLVRRRGQEARLRCSPMKGHSHVYWYRQLPEEGLKFMVYLQKENIIDESGMPKERFSAEFPKEGPSILRIQQVVRGDSAAYFCASSPTRDEAQYFGPGTRLLVL.

A single count supports this clone. The genes are TRBV4-2 and TRBJ1-2, with D perhaps TRBD1 (5 bases). CDR3 length: 17 residues. The germline V gene encodes CDR1 LGHNA and CDR2 YNFKEQ. V was clipped by 0 bases and J by 1 base, with 15 bases between them. The CDR3 nucleotides read TGTGCCAGCAGCCAAGACCCGAATATGGGACTTAACTATGGCTACACCTTC. Amino acid sequence: CASSQDPNMGLNYGYTF.

This clone was counted between two and nine times. This chain joins TRBV9 and TRBJ2-1, with 11 bases aligning to TRBD2. V lost 4 bases and J lost 7; bases outside the gene matches: 10. The germline CDR1 and CDR2 sequences are SGDLS and YYNGEE. The CDR3 extends over 16 amino acids. The CDR3, as DNA: TGTGCCAGCAGCACATTTAGCGGGGGGGCGAAAAATGAGCAGTTCTTC. Translation gives CASSTFSGGAKNEQFF. Variable domain in full (rest from reference TRBV9 and TRBJ2-1): DSGVTQTPKHLITATGQRVTLRCSPRSGDLSVYWYQQSLDQGLQFLIQYYNGEERAKGNILERFSAQQFPDLHSELNLSSLELGDSALYFCASSTFSGGAKNEQFFGPGTRLTVL.

The J gene is TRBJ2-6, the V gene TRBV28, with 8 bases that match TRBD1. Looked up from germline, CDR1 is MDHEN and CDR2 is SYDVKM. The CDR3 runs 17 residues. V trimming: 4 bases; J trimming: 6 bases; junction bases outside the gene matches: 11. The DNA for the CDR3 is TGTGCCAGCAGTTCCGGACAGGGTAGTCTGGAGGCCAACGTCCTGACTTTC. It codes for CASSSGQGSLEANVLTF.

V usage is TRBV12-3 or TRBV12-4 and J usage is TRBJ2-3; tentatively, D is TRBD1 (6 bases). The ends were cut back, 6 bases at V and 4 bases at J, with 11 bases in the middle. This CDR3 is built from 13 residues. The CDR3 nucleotides are TGTGCCAGCAGCCAGGGGCCCGCAGATACGCAGTATTTT. Translated: CASSQGPADTQYF.

This clone came up once. V usage is TRBV10-3 and J usage is TRBJ2-5; 8 bases are shared with TRBD2. Germline CDR1 and CDR2: ENHRY and SYGVKD. The CDR3 consists of 12 residues. Unmatched junction bases numbered 4, after V lost 11 bases and J lost 2 bases. The CDR3 DNA reads as TGTGCCGTCGGGACTAGTCAAGAGACCCAGTACTTC. Its translation: CAVGTSQETQYF.

This chain uses TRBV5-4 with TRBJ2-1; 8 nucleotides match TRBD2. The CDR3 contains 16 residues. The germline V gene has CDR1 SGHNT and CDR2 YYREEE (reference sequence). Trimming at V came to 4 bases and at J to 4 bases, leaving 10 bases not matched to a gene. Written as DNA, the CDR3 is TGTGCCAGCAGCCCCTCGGGCGGGAGGATTTACAATGAGCAGTTCTTC. Its translation: CASSPSGGRIYNEQFF.

The chain carries TRBV30 and TRBJ1-1; possibly TRBD1 for D (6 bases). This CDR3 comprises 15 residues. Germline-derived CDR1 and CDR2 are GTSNPN and SVGIG (reference sequence). The germline V and J ends were trimmed by 3 bases and 7 bases, with 21 bases remaining between them. For the CDR3, the DNA is TGTGCCTGGAGCCCCTCGGCGGACAGATATCATGAAGCTTTCTTT. Translated, it gives CAWSPSADRYHEAFF.

The V gene is TRBV7-9, the J gene TRBJ2-6; 8 bases align to TRBD1. V was clipped by 2 bases and J by 0 bases; unmatched bases: 9. Germline V lookup: CDR1 SEHNR, CDR2 FQNEAQ (reference sequence). The CDR3 is 19 amino acids. This chain's CDR3 is CASSLTRDRKTSGANVLTF. In DNA form, the CDR3 reads TGTGCCAGCAGCTTAACCCGGGACAGGAAGACCTCTGGGGCCAACGTCCTGACTTTC.

As concerns this clone: The sample contains more than one DNA sequence encoding this CDR3. This chain joins TRBV15 and TRBJ1-6; possibly TRBD1 for D (5 bases). V was clipped by 0 bases and J by 3 bases, with 6 bases between them. This CDR3 comprises 15 residues. Looked up from germline, CDR1 is LNHNV and CDR2 is YYDKDF (reference sequence). CDR3 amino acids: CATSRDRVYNSPLHF. The CDR3 DNA reads as TGTGCCACCAGCAGAGACAGGGTCTATAATTCACCCCTCCACTTT.

This sequence joins TRBV28 and TRBJ1-2; tentative D call: TRBD1 (6 bases). Germline CDR1 is MDHEN and CDR2 is SYDVKM. Trimming shortened V by 4 bases and J by 2 bases, and 14 bases separated the two germline ends. CDR3 size: 15 residues. The CDR3 nucleotides read TGTGCCAGCAGTTCTACAGGGATAGCCAACTATGGCTACACCTTC. Protein product: CASSSTGIANYGYTF.

V usage is TRBV5-5 and J usage is TRBJ2-7; D not resolved. The CDR3 is made up of 15 amino acids. Germline-derived CDR1 and CDR2 are SGHKS and YYEKEE (reference sequence). Trimming left V 0 bases short and J 0 bases short, with 10 bases between. Here the CDR3 reads CASSLAGFSSYEQYF. The CDR3 DNA sequence: TGTGCCAGCAGCTTGGCCGGGTTTTCCTCCTACGAGCAGTACTTC. The whole variable domain, remainder taken from reference TRBV5-5 and TRBJ2-7, is DAGVTQSPTHLIKTRGQQVTLRCSPISGHKSVSWYQQVLGQGPQFIFQYYEKEERGRGNFPDRFSARQFPNYSSELNVNALLLGDSALYLCASSLAGFSSYEQYFGPGTRLTVT.